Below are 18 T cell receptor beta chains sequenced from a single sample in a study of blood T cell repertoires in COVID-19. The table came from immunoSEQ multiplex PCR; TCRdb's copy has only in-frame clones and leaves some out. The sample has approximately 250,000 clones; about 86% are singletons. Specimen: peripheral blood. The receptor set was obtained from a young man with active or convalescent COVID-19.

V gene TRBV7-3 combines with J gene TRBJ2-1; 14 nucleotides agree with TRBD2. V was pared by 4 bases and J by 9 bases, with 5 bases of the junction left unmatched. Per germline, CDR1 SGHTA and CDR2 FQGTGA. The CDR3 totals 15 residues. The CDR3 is CASSSGLAGVGEQFF. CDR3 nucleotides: TGTGCCAGCAGCTCGGGACTAGCGGGAGTTGGTGAGCAGTTCTTC.

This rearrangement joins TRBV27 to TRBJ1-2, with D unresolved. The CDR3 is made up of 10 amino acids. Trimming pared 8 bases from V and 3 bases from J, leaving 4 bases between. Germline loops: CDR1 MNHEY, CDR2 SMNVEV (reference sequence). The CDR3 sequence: CASRDYGYTF. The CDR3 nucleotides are TGTGCCAGCCGGGACTATGGCTACACCTTC.

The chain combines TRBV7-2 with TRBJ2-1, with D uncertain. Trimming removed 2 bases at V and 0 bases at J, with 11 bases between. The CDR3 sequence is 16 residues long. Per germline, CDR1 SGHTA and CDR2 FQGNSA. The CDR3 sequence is CASSLLYRSSYNEQFF. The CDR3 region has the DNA TGTGCCAGCAGCTTACTTTATAGGAGCTCCTACAATGAGCAGTTCTTC.

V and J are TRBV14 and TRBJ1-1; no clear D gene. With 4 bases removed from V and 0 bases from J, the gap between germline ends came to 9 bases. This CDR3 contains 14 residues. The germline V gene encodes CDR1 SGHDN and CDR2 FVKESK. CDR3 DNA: TGTGCCAGCAGCCGACCGGGGATGAACACTGAAGCTTTCTTT. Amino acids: CASSRPGMNTEAFF.

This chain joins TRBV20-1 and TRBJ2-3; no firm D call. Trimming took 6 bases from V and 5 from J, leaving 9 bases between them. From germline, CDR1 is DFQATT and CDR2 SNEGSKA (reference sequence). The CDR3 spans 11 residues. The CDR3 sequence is CSADTIDTQYF. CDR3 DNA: TGCAGTGCCGACACAATAGATACGCAGTATTTT.

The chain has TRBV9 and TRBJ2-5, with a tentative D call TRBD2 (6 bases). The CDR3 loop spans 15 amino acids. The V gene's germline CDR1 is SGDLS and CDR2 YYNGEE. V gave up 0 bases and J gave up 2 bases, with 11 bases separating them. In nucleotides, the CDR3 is TGTGCCAGCAGCGTAGGCGGGACCTCACAAGAGACCCAGTACTTC. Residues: CASSVGGTSQETQYF. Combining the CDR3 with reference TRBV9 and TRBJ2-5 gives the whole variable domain DSGVTQTPKHLITATGQRVTLRCSPRSGDLSVYWYQQSLDQGLQFLIQYYNGEERAKGNILERFSAQQFPDLHSELNLSSLELGDSALYFCASSVGGTSQETQYFGPGTRLLVL.

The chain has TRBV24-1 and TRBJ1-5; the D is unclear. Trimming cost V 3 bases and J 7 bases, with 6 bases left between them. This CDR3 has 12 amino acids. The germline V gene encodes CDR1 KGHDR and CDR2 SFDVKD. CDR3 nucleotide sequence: TGTGCCACCAGTGATGGTCGGCAGCCCCAGCATTTT. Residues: CATSDGRQPQHF.

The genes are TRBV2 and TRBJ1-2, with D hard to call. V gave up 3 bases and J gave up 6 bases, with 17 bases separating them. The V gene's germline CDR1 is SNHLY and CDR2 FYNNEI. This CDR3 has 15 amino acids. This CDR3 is CASSDSGNPWNGYTF. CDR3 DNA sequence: TGTGCCAGCAGTGATTCGGGAAACCCTTGGAATGGCTACACCTTC.

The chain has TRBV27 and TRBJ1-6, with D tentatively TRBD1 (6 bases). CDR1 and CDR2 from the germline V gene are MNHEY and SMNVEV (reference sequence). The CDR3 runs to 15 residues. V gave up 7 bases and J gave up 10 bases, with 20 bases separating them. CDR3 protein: CASTLWGPLGSPLHF. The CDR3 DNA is TGTGCCAGCACCCTATGGGGGCCTTTAGGGTCACCCCTCCACTTT.

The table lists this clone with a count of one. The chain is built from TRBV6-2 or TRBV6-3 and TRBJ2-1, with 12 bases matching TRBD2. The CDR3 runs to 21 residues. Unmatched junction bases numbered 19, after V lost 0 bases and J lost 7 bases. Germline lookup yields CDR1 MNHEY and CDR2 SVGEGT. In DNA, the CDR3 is TGTGCCAGCAGTTACTCGCGGGCCCCAAAGGCCACTAGCGGGAGGCAAAATGAGCAGTTCTTC. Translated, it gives CASSYSRAPKATSGRQNEQFF.

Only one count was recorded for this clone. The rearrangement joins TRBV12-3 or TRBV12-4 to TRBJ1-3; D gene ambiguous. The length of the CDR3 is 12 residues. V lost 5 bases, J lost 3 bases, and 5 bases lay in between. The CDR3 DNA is TGTGCCAGCAGTCCCCTTGGAAACACCATATATTTT. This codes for CASSPLGNTIYF.

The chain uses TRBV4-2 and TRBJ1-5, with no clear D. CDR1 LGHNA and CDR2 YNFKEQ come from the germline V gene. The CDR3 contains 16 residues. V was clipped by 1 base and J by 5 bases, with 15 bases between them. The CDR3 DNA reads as TGTGCCAGCAGCCAAGCTTACACCTTAGCCGATCAGCCCCAGCATTTT. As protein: CASSQAYTLADQPQHF.

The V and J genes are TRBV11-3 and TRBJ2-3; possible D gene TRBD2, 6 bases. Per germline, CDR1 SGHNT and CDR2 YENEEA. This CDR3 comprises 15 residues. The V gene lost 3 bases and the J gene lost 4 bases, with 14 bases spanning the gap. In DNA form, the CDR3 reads TGTGCCAGCAGCTTCCGTCGCGGGAAGGCAGATACGCAGTATTTT. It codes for CASSFRRGKADTQYF.

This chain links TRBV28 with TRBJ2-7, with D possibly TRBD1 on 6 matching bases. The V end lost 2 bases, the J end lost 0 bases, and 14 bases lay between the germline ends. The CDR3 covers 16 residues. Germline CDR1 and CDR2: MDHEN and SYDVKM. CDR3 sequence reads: CASSLRAGVTSYEQYF. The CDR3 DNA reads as TGTGCCAGCAGTTTAAGGGCAGGGGTCACCTCCTACGAGCAGTACTTC.

The chain's CDR3 is CASRGAHEQYF. DNA of the CDR3: TGTGCCAGCCGGGGGGCACACGAGCAGTACTTC. The rearrangement joins TRBV2 to TRBJ2-7; possible D gene TRBD2, 7 bases. Germline V gives CDR1 SNHLY, CDR2 FYNNEI. Trimming left V 8 bases short and J 5 bases short, with 10 bases between. This CDR3 region has 11 residues.

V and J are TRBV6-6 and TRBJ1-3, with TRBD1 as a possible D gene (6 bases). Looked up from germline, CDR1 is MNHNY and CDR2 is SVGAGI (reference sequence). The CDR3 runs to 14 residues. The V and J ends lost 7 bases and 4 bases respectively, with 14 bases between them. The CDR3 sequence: CASTKDSRGNTIYF. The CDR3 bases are TGTGCCAGCACCAAGGACAGTAGAGGAAACACCATATATTTT.

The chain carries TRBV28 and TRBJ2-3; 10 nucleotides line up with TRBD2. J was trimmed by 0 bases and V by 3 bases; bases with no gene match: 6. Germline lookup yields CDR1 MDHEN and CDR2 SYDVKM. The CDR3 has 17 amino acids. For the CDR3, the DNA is TGTGCCAGCAGTTTTTTAGGACTAGCGGCTAGCACAGATACGCAGTATTTT. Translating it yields CASSFLGLAASTDTQYF.

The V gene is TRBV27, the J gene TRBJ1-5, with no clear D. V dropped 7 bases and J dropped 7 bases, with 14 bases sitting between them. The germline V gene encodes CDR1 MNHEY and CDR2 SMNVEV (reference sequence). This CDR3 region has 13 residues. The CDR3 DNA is TGTGCCAGCAATGAGGGTGGAGGGCAGCCCCAGCATTTT. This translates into CASNEGGGQPQHF.